This entry is about one T cell receptor beta chain. The table lists this clone with a few counts. It has no known antigen specificity. The sample holds no much larger clone one base away, and base qualities are not on file. The cohort comprised about 30 patients with locally advanced or metastatic urothelial carcinoma treated at Memorial Sloan Kettering on a trial protocol. Peripheral blood mononuclear cells were collected pretreatment and during treatment, at between 1 and 8 total time points per patient. The Qiagen DNeasy Blood extraction kit was used to purify genomic DNA from total PBMCs and tumor samples. PBMCs were collected pretreatment and during treatment, and were isolated and stored as previously described. Synthetic TCR analog templates were spiked into each PCR so that absolute template abundance could be estimated from read counts. The immunoSEQ assay was used to amplify TCRbeta CDR3 regions from genomic DNA with bias-controlled V and J gene primers. Sequencing of rearranged TCRbeta segments was performed at approximately 20X coverage. On the study's bioinformatics: Sequencing errors were corrected by clustering, and CDR3s were annotated against IMGT so that V, D and J genes could be assigned. Out-of-frame and stop-codon sequences were excluded, and only productive TCRbeta rearrangements were used in downstream analyses. To compute clonality, Shannon entropy was normalized by the log of the number of unique productive sequences and then subtracted from one. Clones differing between time points or between blood and tumor were identified by Fisher's exact test with Benjamini-Hochberg correction at adjusted p below 0.01. Held by TCRdb, this immuneACCESS table contains in-frame sequences only and omits some clones. Under half of the omission traces to an unresolved V gene where checked; the cause of the rest is unknown. V, J and clone size were drawn from that table, and D and trimming were deduced from the DNA. The table for this sample lists 30,000 to 35,000 clones; around 84% of them were counted only once. The ten largest clones capture under 40% of the sample.

The sample belongs to a study of PD-L1 blockade in urothelial cancer (dated by TCRdb to the late 2010s). Study-wide context: Every patient began therapy in the mid-2010s and was given atezolizumab 1,200 mg intravenously every 3 weeks. Durable clinical benefit was defined as progression-free survival longer than 6 months, and TCR features were also tested against progression-free and overall survival. Nine patients reached durable clinical benefit, while some 19 patients did not. Patients had an ECOG performance status of 0 or 1 and had received between 0 and 3 prior chemotherapy regimens. Pretreatment tumor samples, along with matched peripheral blood collected serially before and after atezolizumab treatment, underwent TCR sequencing. Somatic, immune and clinical correlates of response to PD-L1 blockade with atezolizumab in urothelial cancer were the focus of an exploratory multi-omic analysis. Blood samples yielded a median of roughly 140,000 T cells and roughly 83,000 unique TCRs, with median clonality 0.080. In the same patients who had TCR sequencing, pretreatment tumors also underwent whole exome sequencing and RNA sequencing. Pretreatment blood TCR-seq was available for twenty-nine patients, at least one posttreatment blood collection was obtained for some 24 patients, and tumor TCR-seq was available for some 24 patients. About 90% of the 29 patients were males with bladder-origin urothelial cancer, and about 65% of the roughly 30 reported a prior smoking history. Blood samples were analyzed at two time points: 3 weeks after treatment start (second dose) and 6 weeks after treatment start. On the study overall, not on this receptor specifically: At 3 weeks after the start of treatment, tumor-associated TCR clones in peripheral blood had expanded more in patients with durable benefit (n ≈ 20, p = 0.022). Because the sample size was small (n ≈ 31) and many exploratory analyses were performed, the results are intended to be hypothesis-generating. A pretreatment peripheral blood TCR clonality below the median was linked to improved progression-free and overall survival.

V is shortened by 0 bases, J by 3 bases, and the region joining them spans 15 bases. Sequences LGHNT (CDR1) and FRNRAP (CDR2) are obtained from the germline V gene. The cysteine opens and the phenylalanine closes a CDR3 of 17 amino acids. CDR3 DNA only is kept here, 51 bases in frame from base 1. The chain is encoded by TRBV12-5 joined to TRBJ1-5; TRBD1 is a weak D gene call, 5 bases matching. Here the sequenced sample was PBMCs, taken around atezolizumab (anti-PD-L1) treatment. This receptor was taken from a man aged 55 to 69 with urothelial cancer. The DNA sequence reads TGTGCTAGTGGTTTGGTACAGGTACCAGGATTCAATCAGCCCCAGCATTTT. It specifies CASGLVQVPGFNQPQHF.